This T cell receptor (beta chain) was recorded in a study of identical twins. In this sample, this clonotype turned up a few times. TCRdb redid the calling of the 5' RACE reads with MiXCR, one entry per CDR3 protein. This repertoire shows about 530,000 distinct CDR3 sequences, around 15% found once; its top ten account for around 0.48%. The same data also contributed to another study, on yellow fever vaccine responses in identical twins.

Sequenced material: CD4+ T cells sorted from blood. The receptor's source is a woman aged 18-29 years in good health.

CDR3 region: CASSFVLRGLALVKDEQFF. The CDR3 region has the DNA TGTGCCAGCAGTTTCGTCCTTCGAGGTCTAGCGTTGGTCAAGGATGAGCAGTTCTTC. This chain uses TRBV12-3 or TRBV12-4 with TRBJ2-1; tentative D call: TRBD2 (6 bases). Trimming left V 3 bases short and J 8 bases short, with 29 bases between. This CDR3 spans 19 amino acids.